The entry below gives a single TCR beta chain sequence along with its context. The entry originates in a study of control samples from healthy donors and cancer patients. TCRdb's copy holds only in-frame clones and misses some; the assay was immunoSEQ multiplex PCR. The repertoire holds 150,000 to 200,000 clones, with about 90% as singletons. The TCR originated in a man aged 30-40 years in good health. Sequencing input: blood.

The CDR3 here is CATSRERRKGPYNEQFF. As DNA, the CDR3 is TGTGCCACCAGCAGAGAAAGAAGGAAGGGGCCCTACAATGAGCAGTTCTTC. The chain links TRBV15 to TRBJ2-1, with D possibly being TRBD1 (5 bases). Per germline, CDR1 LNHNV and CDR2 YYDKDF (reference sequence). Between the trimmed V and J ends, which lost 0 bases and 2 bases, there was a span of 14 bases. CDR3 length equals 17 residues.